What follows describes a single T cell receptor (beta chain). What it binds is not known. The data derive from a study of T cell repertoires in cytomegalovirus infection. Looking at the study overall: Matching HLA type, along with CMV infection, was indicated by public TCR beta signatures. General study results and limits: Based on cumulative public TCR beta family frequency, carriers of CMV plus the relevant HLA were identified. Dominating the ex vivo response were TCR beta clonotypes that were CMV-specific and HLA-C-restricted.

TCRdb independently ran MiXCR on the reads; one entry per CDR3 protein. The sample records 350,000 to 550,000 distinct CDR3 sequences, 31% being singletons. The sequencing sample was made of PBMCs. The source is a human donor in good health (CMV status not recorded). Some clones in this sample may be carry-over from other donors' samples.

Here the CDR3 reads CSAGQVNTEAFF. In nucleotides, the CDR3 is TGCAGTGCCGGACAAGTGAACACTGAAGCTTTCTTT. This rearrangement joins TRBV20-1 to TRBJ1-1; D might be TRBD1 (5 bases). Germline V gives CDR1 DFQATT, CDR2 SNEGSKA (reference sequence). The CDR3 has 12 amino acids. Trimming removed 6 bases from V and 0 bases from J, with 8 bases in between.